This T cell receptor (beta chain) was recorded in a study of blood T cells in healthy people across ages. Study outcomes and limitations: Relative to aged donors, long-lived donors carried more naive CD4+ cells and displayed higher diversity. Getting older went along with TCR beta diversity per million T cells dropping roughly linearly.

Points on this clonotype: The antigen remains undetermined.

A second PCR, run for about 6 to 11 cycles, used a sample-barcoded 5' primer plus a J-beta primer mix. Every cDNA molecule bore a tag from a template-switch adaptor containing 12 random nucleotides. TCRdb called the 5' RACE reads again in MiXCR, with one record for every CDR3 protein. The profile shows around 870,000 distinct CDR3 sequences, around 26% of them singletons. At least 6.5 million PBMCs were isolated per sample. V lost 1 base, J lost 8 bases, and 14 bases lay in between. Germline CDR1 and CDR2: LGHDT and YNNKEL (reference sequence). There are 15 residues in the CDR3. This TCR was sampled from a woman older than 75 in good health. The sequencing input was blood. The gene calls are TRBV3-1 and TRBJ1-4; D perhaps matches TRBD1 (5 bases). The CDR3: CASSQGASGTEKLFF. Written as DNA, the CDR3 is TGTGCCAGCAGCCAAGGCGCGTCGGGGACCGAAAAACTGTTTTTT.